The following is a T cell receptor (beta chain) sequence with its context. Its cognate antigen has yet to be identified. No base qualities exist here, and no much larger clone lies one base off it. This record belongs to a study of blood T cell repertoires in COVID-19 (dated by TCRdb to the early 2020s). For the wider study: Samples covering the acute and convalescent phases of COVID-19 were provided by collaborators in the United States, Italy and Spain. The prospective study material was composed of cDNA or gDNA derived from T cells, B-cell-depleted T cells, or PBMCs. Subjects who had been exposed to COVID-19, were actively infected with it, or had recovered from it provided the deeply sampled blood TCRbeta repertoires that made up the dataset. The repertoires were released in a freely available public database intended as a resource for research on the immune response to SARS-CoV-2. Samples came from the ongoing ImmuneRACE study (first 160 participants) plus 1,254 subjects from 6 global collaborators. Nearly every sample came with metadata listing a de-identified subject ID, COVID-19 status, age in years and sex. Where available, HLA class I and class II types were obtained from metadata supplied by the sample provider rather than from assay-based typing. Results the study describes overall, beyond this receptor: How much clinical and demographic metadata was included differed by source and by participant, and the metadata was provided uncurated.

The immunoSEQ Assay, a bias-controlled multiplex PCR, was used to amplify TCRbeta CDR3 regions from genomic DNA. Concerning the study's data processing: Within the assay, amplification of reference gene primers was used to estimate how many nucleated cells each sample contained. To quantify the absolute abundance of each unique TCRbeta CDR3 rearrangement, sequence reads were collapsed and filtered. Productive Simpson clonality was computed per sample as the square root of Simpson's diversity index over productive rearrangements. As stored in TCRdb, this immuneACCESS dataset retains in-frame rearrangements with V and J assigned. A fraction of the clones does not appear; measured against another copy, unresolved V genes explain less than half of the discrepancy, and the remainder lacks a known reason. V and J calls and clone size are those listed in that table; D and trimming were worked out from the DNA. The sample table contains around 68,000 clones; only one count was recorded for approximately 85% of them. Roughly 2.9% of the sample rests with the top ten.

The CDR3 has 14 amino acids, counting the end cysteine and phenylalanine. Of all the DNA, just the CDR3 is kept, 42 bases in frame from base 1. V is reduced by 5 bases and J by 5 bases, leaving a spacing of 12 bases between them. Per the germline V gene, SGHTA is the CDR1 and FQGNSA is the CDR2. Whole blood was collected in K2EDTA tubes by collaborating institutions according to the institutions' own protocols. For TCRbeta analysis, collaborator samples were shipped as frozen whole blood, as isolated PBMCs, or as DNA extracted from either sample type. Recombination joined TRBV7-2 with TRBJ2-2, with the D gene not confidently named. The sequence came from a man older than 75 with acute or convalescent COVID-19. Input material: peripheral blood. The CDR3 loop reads CASSLVHGTGELFF. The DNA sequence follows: TGTGCCAGCAGCCTAGTTCACGGGACCGGGGAGCTGTTTTTT.